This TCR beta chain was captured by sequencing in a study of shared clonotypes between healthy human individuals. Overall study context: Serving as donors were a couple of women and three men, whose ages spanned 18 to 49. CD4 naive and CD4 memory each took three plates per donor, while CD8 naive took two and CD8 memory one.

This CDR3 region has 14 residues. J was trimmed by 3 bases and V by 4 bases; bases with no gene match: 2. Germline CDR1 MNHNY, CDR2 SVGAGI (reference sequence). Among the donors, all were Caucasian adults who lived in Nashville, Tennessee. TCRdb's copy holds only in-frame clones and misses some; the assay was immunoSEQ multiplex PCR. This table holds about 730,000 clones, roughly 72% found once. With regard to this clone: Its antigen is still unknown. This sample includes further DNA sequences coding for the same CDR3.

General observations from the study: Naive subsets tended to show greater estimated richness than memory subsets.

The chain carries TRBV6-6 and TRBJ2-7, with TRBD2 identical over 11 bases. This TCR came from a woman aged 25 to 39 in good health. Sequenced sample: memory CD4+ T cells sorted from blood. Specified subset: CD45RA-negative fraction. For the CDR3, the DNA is TGTGCCAGCAGTTCTCTAGCGGGAGGCTACGAGCAGTACTTC. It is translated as CASSSLAGGYEQYF.